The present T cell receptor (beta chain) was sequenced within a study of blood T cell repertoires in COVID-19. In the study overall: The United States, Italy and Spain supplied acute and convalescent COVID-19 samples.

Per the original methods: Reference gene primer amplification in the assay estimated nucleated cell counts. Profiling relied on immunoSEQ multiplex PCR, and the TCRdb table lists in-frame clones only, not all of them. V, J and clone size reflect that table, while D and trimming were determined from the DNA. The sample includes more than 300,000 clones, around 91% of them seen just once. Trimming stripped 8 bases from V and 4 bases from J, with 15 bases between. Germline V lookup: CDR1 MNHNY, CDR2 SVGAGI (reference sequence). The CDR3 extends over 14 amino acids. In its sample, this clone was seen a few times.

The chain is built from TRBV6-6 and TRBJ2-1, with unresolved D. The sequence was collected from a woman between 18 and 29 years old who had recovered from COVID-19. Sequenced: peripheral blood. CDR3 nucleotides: TGTGCCAGCCGAAGAACAGCTGATTACAATGAGCAGTTCTTC. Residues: CASRRTADYNEQFF.